This is a list of T cell receptor beta chains from one sample in a study of cytomegalovirus exposure and HLA in healthy donors. Only in-frame clones appear in the TCRdb table, and some are missing; sequencing was by immunoSEQ multiplex PCR. The sample contains 50,000 to 65,000 clones, almost 97% of which appear only once. The sequenced sample was PBMCs. The receptor source for this set is a woman aged 18-29 years in good health and CMV-seronegative. The CDR3 runs from the conserved cysteine through the conserved F or W. The D gene is left open where the match is weak. A clone size is listed for some rows: how often the clone was seen (once, few, many), or a class if it is expanded.

TRBJ2-6,NA,TRBV7-9,NA,TGTGCCAGCAGCTTAGTGGCTGTACCCCTCAGCTCTGGGGCCAACGTCCTGACTTTC,CASSLVAVPLSSGANVLTF
TRBJ2-5,TRBD1,TRBV9,NA,TGTGCCAGCAGCGCCGGACAGGCTCAAGAGACCCAGTACTTC,CASSAGQAQETQYF
TRBJ2-5,TRBD2,TRBV7-2,once,TGTGCCAGCAGCCCTGACTGGACTAGCGGGAGGGCCAGCGTCGAGACCCAGTACTTC,CASSPDWTSGRASVETQYF
TRBJ1-2,TRBD1,TRBV4-3,NA,TGCGCCAGCAGCCAAGAGGCCCAGGGGGGAGCTAACTATGGCTACACCTTC,CASSQEAQGGANYGYTF
TRBJ2-2,NA,TRBV7-9,NA,TGTGCCAGCAGCGCCGAGGGGTTTTTT,CASSAEGFF
TRBJ2-2,TRBD2,TRBV30,NA,TGTGCCTGGAGTATTTCGGGGGGGATCCCTATATACACCGGGGAGCTGTTTTTT,CAWSISGGIPIYTGELFF
TRBJ2-7,NA,TRBV27,NA,TGTGCCAGCAGGGTATGGAGGACCGCAGACGAGCAGTACTTC,CASRVWRTADEQYF
TRBJ2-5,TRBD1,TRBV28,NA,TGTGCCAGCAGTTTTCCAGGGGGCCAAGAGACCCAGTACTTC,CASSFPGGQETQYF
TRBJ2-5,NA,TRBV29-1,NA,TGCAGCGTCAAGAGGGAGACCCAGTACTTC,CSVKRETQYF
TRBJ2-5,TRBD2,TRBV13,NA,TGTGCCAGCAGTCCAGCGGGAGCGAAAGAGACCCAGTACTTC,CASSPAGAKETQYF
TRBJ2-3,NA,TRBV29-1,NA,TGCAGCGTTGAAGGTCCCAGGGGGGACCGCACAGATACGCAGTATTTT,CSVEGPRGDRTDTQYF
TRBJ2-1,NA,TRBV29-1,once,TGCAGCGTCGCTGTCCAACCCGGGCAGTTCTTC,CSVAVQPGQFF
TRBJ1-2,NA,TRBV6-5,NA,TGTGCCAGCCTTAGTGCCGGCTATGGCTACACCTTC,CASLSAGYGYTF
TRBJ2-1,NA,TRBV4-3,NA,TGCGCCAGCAGCCAAGGGCAGTCAACCTACAATGAGCAGTTCTTC,CASSQGQSTYNEQFF
TRBJ2-2,TRBD1,TRBV7-7,NA,TGTGCTAGCAGCGCCCGGACAGGCGCGCCGGGCACCGGGGAGCTGTTTTTT,CASSARTGAPGTGELFF
TRBJ2-1,TRBD2,TRBV4-2,NA,TGTGCCAGCAGCCAAGATGCGGGAGGGGGGGACAATGAGCAGTTCTTC,CASSQDAGGGDNEQFF
TRBJ2-1,TRBD2,TRBV6-1,NA,TGTGCCAGCAGTGAATCCAGCGGGAGTCACAATGAGCAGTTCTTC,CASSESSGSHNEQFF
TRBJ2-2,TRBD2,TRBV4-3,NA,TGCGCCAGCAGCCGAAACCCTAGCGGGAGTGACTCCGGGGAGCTGTTTTTT,CASSRNPSGSDSGELFF
TRBJ2-1,TRBD2,TRBV5-1,NA,TGCGCCAGCAGCTTGGCCGGGCGGGGGGGCGGATACGATGAGCAGTTCTTC,CASSLAGRGGGYDEQFF
TRBJ1-1,NA,TRBV7-8,NA,TGTGCCAGCAGCCCAACCCTGGCCGACACTGAAGCTTTCTTT,CASSPTLADTEAFF
TRBJ2-5,NA,TRBV7-8,NA,TGTGCCAGCAGCGGGCGGGACCGCACCTGGGGGGAGACCCAGTACTTC,CASSGRDRTWGETQYF
TRBJ2-2,NA,TRBV6-6,few,TGTGCCAGCAGTTACGGTCAGGGGAACACCGGGGAGCTGTTTTTT,CASSYGQGNTGELFF
TRBJ2-1,TRBD2,TRBV23-1,NA,TGCGCCAGCAGTCAATCGACCGGACTAGCGGGGGGGCCCCACCATGAGCAGTTCTTC,CASSQSTGLAGGPHHEQFF
TRBJ2-1,TRBD2,TRBV10-3,NA,TGTGCCATCAGTGTACCCGACCCCGGGGGGGGGTATGAGCAGTTCTTC,CAISVPDPGGGYEQFF
TRBJ2-1,NA,TRBV4-3,NA,TGCGCCAGCAGCCAAGATAGGGGGGGCGGGGGTGCAGGGTTCTTC,CASSQDRGGGGAGFF
TRBJ1-4,NA,TRBV4-3,NA,TGCGCCAGCAGCCCGAGTGCAACTAATGAAAAACTGTTTTTT,CASSPSATNEKLFF
TRBJ2-1,NA,TRBV5-1,NA,TGCGCCAGCAGCTTGGTCCCGGGGGTCTACAATGAGCAGTTCTTC,CASSLVPGVYNEQFF
TRBJ2-7,TRBD1,TRBV4-1,NA,TGCGCCAGCAGCCAGACGACAGGGGGCCACTACGAGCAGTACTTC,CASSQTTGGHYEQYF
TRBJ2-4,NA,TRBV5-1,NA,TGCGCCAGCAGCGCCGGGGATTTCGGAATAGCCAAAAACATTCAGTACTTC,CASSAGDFGIAKNIQYF
TRBJ2-2,NA,TRBV5-1,NA,TGCGCCAGCAGCTTGCTGCGGAACGTCGGGGAGCTGTTTTTT,CASSLLRNVGELFF
TRBJ2-7,TRBD2,TRBV30,NA,TGTGCCTGGACTGGCGGGAGTGGCTACGAGCAGTACTTC,CAWTGGSGYEQYF